This is a list of T cell receptor beta chains from one sample in a study of T cell responses to AZD1222 COVID-19 vaccine. The assay was immunoSEQ multiplex PCR, and TCRdb's table has in-frame clones only and misses some. The table records about 91,000 clones, more than 85% of them present only once. This material consisted of peripheral blood, taken 28 days after the second AZD1222 dose. All receptors come from an adult who received the AZD1222 COVID-19 vaccine. Both conserved end residues are part of each CDR3. Fields, in order: J gene, D gene, V gene, clone size, CDR3 DNA, CDR3 protein. A D gene is named only where the DNA matches it firmly. Some rows have no size entry. The others give once, few or many, or a class for an expanded clone.

TRBJ2-7,TRBD1,TRBV9,NA,TGTGCCAGCAGCCCAGCAGGGGGTCCTTCCGAGCAGTACTTC,CASSPAGGPSEQYF
TRBJ1-1,TRBD1,TRBV18,few,TGTGCCAGCTCACCTTGGACAGGGAATATGAACACTGAAGCTTTCTTT,CASSPWTGNMNTEAFF
TRBJ1-1,TRBD1,TRBV11-1,once,TGTGCCAGCAGCCAAGGGACAGGGGTGAAAGCTTTCTTT,CASSQGTGVKAFF
TRBJ2-7,NA,TRBV5-1,NA,TGCGCCAGCAGCTTGGTAGCAGGGGCCTACGAGCAGTACTTC,CASSLVAGAYEQYF
TRBJ2-5,TRBD2,TRBV6-2/TRBV6-3,few,TGTGCCAGCAGTTACTCGAGGGCGGGGGGGCGAGAGACCCAGTACTTC,CASSYSRAGGRETQYF
TRBJ1-2,TRBD1,TRBV9,NA,TGTGCCAGCAGCGTAAGGGCCAGGGGGGCGGACTATGGCTACACCTTC,CASSVRARGADYGYTF
TRBJ2-5,TRBD2,TRBV3-1/TRBV3-2,NA,TGTGCCAGCAGCCAACCAAGCGGGAAGGCTCAAGAGACCCAGTACTTC,CASSQPSGKAQETQYF
TRBJ1-6,NA,TRBV5-6,once,TGTGCCAGCAGTCTCTGGTTTAATTCACCCCTCCACTTT,CASSLWFNSPLHF
TRBJ1-2,TRBD1,TRBV19,NA,TGTGCCAGTAGTGTTTCCCAGGGGGCTGGCTATGGCTACACCTTC,CASSVSQGAGYGYTF
TRBJ1-2,NA,TRBV5-4,NA,TGTGCCAGCAGCTTGGGATTGGAGACTATGCGTTACACCTTC,CASSLGLETMRYTF
TRBJ1-6,NA,TRBV20-1,NA,TGCAGTGCTAGTAGGCAGCCAGGTTCACCCCTCCACTTT,CSASRQPGSPLHF
TRBJ1-1,TRBD1,TRBV12-5,NA,TGTGCTAGCGCCCGGACAGGGGACACTGAAGCTTTCTTT,CASARTGDTEAFF
TRBJ1-5,NA,TRBV7-9,NA,TGTGCCAGCAGCGCCACCGGGATTACCAATCAGCCCCAGCATTTT,CASSATGITNQPQHF
TRBJ2-3,NA,TRBV7-7,NA,TGTGCCAGCAGCTTAGAGGTCTGGGATACGCAGTATTTT,CASSLEVWDTQYF
TRBJ1-2,NA,TRBV2,NA,TGTGCCAGCAGTGAAGCGCTGGGGGTCCGGGGCTACACCTTC,CASSEALGVRGYTF
TRBJ1-1,TRBD1,TRBV11-3,NA,TGTGCCAGCAGCTTAGTTTTCCTCTGGACAGGGAGCACTGAAGCTTTCTTT,CASSLVFLWTGSTEAFF
TRBJ2-2,NA,TRBV18,NA,TGTGCCAGCTCATTCGTAGGAGGGGCAAACACCGGGGAGCTGTTTTTT,CASSFVGGANTGELFF
TRBJ1-1,NA,TRBV5-1,NA,TGCGCCAGCAGCTTGTCCCGACAGCCCATGAACACTGAAGCTTTCTTT,CASSLSRQPMNTEAFF
TRBJ2-5,NA,TRBV19,NA,TGTGCCAGTAGAAGAACCCGGAGCGAACAAGAGACCCAGTACTTC,CASRRTRSEQETQYF
TRBJ2-1,TRBD2,TRBV7-2,NA,TGTGCCAGCAGCAGTCGGGGGGGCACCTACAATGAGCAGTTCTTC,CASSSRGGTYNEQFF
TRBJ1-1,NA,TRBV15,once,TGTGCCACCAGCCCGAACCAGGTAAACACTGAAGCTTTCTTT,CATSPNQVNTEAFF
TRBJ2-5,NA,TRBV4-1,NA,TGCGCCAGCAGCCAGGCGGGCTCCCTGGGAGAGACCCAGTACTTC,CASSQAGSLGETQYF
TRBJ1-2,NA,TRBV28,NA,TGTGCCAGCAGCCCCGGGACAAAAAACTATGGCTACACCTTC,CASSPGTKNYGYTF
TRBJ1-1,NA,TRBV6-6,NA,TGTGCCAGCAAACCAGCGAACACTGAAGCTTTCTTT,CASKPANTEAFF
TRBJ2-7,TRBD2,TRBV6-5,NA,TGTGCCAGCCGATTAAGCGGGGGGCTCAGGGAGCAGTACTTC,CASRLSGGLREQYF
TRBJ2-3,NA,TRBV11-2,NA,TGTGCCAGCAGCTTGGCAGGGGTAAGGACAGATACGCAGTATTTT,CASSLAGVRTDTQYF
TRBJ1-3,TRBD1,TRBV15,NA,TGTGCCACCAGCCCGGGACAGGGTCGAAACACCATATATTTT,CATSPGQGRNTIYF
TRBJ2-2,NA,TRBV7-6,NA,TGTGCCAGCAGCTTCGGGGAGCTGTTTTTT,CASSFGELFF
TRBJ2-2,TRBD1,TRBV6-2/TRBV6-3,NA,TGTGCCAGCAGCACCAGGGGGCGCCGGACCGGGGAGCTGTTTTTT,CASSTRGRRTGELFF
TRBJ1-4,TRBD1,TRBV6-2/TRBV6-3,NA,TGTGCCAGCAGTTCCCCGTTCGACAGGGGGGAAAAACTGTTTTTT,CASSSPFDRGEKLFF
TRBJ1-1,TRBD1,TRBV6-5,NA,TGTGCCAGCAGGAGAGGGGGCTCGAGCACTGAAGCTTTCTTT,CASRRGGSSTEAFF
TRBJ1-5,NA,TRBV3-1/TRBV3-2,NA,TGTGCCAGCAGCCAAGAAGGGGGGGCGTCTCAGCCCCAGCATTTT,CASSQEGGASQPQHF
TRBJ1-5,NA,TRBV3-1/TRBV3-2,NA,TGTGCCAGCAGCCAAGATAGGGAGCAGCCCCAGCATTTT,CASSQDREQPQHF
TRBJ1-1,NA,TRBV7-8,NA,TGTGCCAGCAGCTTAAGGTTGGTCGGCACTGAAGCTTTCTTT,CASSLRLVGTEAFF
TRBJ2-3,NA,TRBV30,once,TGTGCCTGGAGTAAGGGTACAGATACGCAGTATTTT,CAWSKGTDTQYF
TRBJ1-5,NA,TRBV6-2/TRBV6-3,NA,TGTGCCAGCAGTTCCCGGGACGGAGATCAGCCCCAGCATTTT,CASSSRDGDQPQHF
TRBJ2-1,TRBD1,TRBV5-4,NA,TGTGCCAGCAGCCCAAGACAGGGATTAAACAATGAGCAGTTCTTC,CASSPRQGLNNEQFF
TRBJ2-2,TRBD2,TRBV7-2,NA,TGTGCCAGCAGCTTGGCCGGGACTAGCGGGCGTCACGGGGAGCTGTTTTTT,CASSLAGTSGRHGELFF
TRBJ1-2,TRBD1,TRBV6-1,NA,TGTGCCAGCAGTGAAAACCCGGGACAGACGGGCTATGGCTACACCTTC,CASSENPGQTGYGYTF